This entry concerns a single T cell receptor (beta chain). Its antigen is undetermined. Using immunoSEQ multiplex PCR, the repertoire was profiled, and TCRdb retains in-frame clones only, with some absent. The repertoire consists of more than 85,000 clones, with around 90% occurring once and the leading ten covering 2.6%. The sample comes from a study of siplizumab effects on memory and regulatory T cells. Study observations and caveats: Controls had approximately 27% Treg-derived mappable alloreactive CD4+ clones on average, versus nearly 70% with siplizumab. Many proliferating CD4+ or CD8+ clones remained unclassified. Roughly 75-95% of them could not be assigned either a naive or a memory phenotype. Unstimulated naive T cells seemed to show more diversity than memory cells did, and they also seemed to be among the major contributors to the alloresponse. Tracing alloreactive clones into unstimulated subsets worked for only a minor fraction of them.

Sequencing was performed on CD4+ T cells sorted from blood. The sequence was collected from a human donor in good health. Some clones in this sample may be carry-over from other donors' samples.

The CDR3 region has the DNA TGTGCCAGCAGCATGGGACAGGGAAATTTGGGAGCCAATGAGCAGTTCTTC. Its translation is CASSMGQGNLGANEQFF. The chain employs TRBV11-3 and TRBJ2-1; 9 bases match TRBD1. The CDR3 has 17 amino acids. V was pared by 5 bases and J by 6 bases, with 14 bases of the junction left unmatched. The germline V gene encodes CDR1 SGHNT and CDR2 YENEEA.